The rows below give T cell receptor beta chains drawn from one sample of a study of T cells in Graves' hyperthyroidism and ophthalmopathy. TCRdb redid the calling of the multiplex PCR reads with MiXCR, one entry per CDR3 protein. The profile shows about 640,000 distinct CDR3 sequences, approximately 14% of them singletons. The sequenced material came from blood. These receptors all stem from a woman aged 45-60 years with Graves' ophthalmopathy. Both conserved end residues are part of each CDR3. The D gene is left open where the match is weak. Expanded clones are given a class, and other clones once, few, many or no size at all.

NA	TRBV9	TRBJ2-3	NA	CASSVYTDTQYF	TGTGCCAGCAGCGTTTACACAGATACGCAGTATTTT
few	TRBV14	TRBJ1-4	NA	CASSQLQGANEKLFF	TGTGCCAGCAGCCAATTACAGGGAGCTAATGAAAAACTGTTTTTT
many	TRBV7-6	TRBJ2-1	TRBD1	CASSLPSGQAQNNEQFF	TGTGCCAGCAGCTTGCCATCGGGACAGGCCCAGAACAATGAGCAGTTCTTC
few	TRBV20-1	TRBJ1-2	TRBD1	CSARLPSGQGRDYGYTF	TGCAGTGCTAGATTGCCATCTGGACAGGGAAGGGACTATGGCTACACCTTC
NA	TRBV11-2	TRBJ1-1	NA	CASSLLFSKNTEAFF	TGTGCCAGCAGCTTGTTATTCTCGAAGAACACTGAAGCTTTCTTT
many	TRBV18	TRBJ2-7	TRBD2	CASSPLQGLAGGTSYEQYF	TGTGCCAGCTCACCACTTCAGGGACTAGCGGGAGGCACCTCCTACGAGCAGTACTTC
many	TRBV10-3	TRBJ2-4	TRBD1	CAISGGQGRNIQYF	TGTGCCATCAGTGGAGGACAGGGGAGAAACATTCAGTACTTC
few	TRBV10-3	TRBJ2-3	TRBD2	CATRLADNTDTQYF	TGTGCCACCAGACTAGCGGACAACACAGATACGCAGTATTTT
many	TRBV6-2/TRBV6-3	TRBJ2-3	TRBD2	CASSPLAGPDTQYF	TGTGCCAGCTCACCCCTAGCGGGACCAGATACGCAGTATTTT
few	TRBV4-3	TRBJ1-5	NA	CASSKDTYQPQHF	TGCGCCAGCAGCAAGGACACTTATCAGCCCCAGCATTTT
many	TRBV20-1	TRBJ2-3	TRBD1	CSAGTGVTDTQYF	TGCAGTGCTGGGACAGGGGTCACAGATACGCAGTATTTT
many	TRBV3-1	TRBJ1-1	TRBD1	CASSEYSTGLSEAFF	TGTGCCAGCAGCGAATATTCGACAGGGTTGAGTGAAGCTTTCTTT
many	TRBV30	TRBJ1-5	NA	CAWSGTAYQPQHF	TGTGCCTGGAGTGGGACAGCTTATCAGCCCCAGCATTTT
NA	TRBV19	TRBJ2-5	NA	CASSIKPTLETQYF	TGTGCCAGTAGTATCAAACCCACCCTGGAGACCCAGTACTTC
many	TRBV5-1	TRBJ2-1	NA	CASIGTRGQYNEQFF	TGCGCCAGCATCGGGACGCGGGGGCAGTACAATGAGCAGTTCTTC
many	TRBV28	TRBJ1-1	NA	CASRRDKNTEAFF	TGTGCCAGCAGAAGGGACAAGAACACTGAAGCTTTCTTT
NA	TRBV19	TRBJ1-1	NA	CASSISPGNTEAFF	TGTGCCAGTAGTATTTCCCCCGGGAACACTGAAGCTTTCTTT
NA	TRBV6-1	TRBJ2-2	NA	CASSQTRVYTGELFF	TGTGCCAGCAGTCAAACTAGGGTTTACACCGGGGAGCTGTTTTTT
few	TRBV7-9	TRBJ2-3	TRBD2	CASTLGGGEADTQYF	TGTGCCAGCACCCTAGGCGGGGGGGAAGCAGATACGCAGTATTTT
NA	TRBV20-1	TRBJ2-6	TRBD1	CSARPRTGTHSGANVLTF	TGCAGTGCTAGACCTCGGACAGGGACACACTCTGGGGCCAACGTCCTGACTTTC
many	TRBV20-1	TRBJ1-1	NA	CSAPHRTVNTEAFF	TGCAGTGCTCCCCACCGGACGGTGAACACTGAAGCTTTCTTT
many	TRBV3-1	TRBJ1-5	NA	CASSQGRGHQPQHF	TGTGCCAGCAGCCAAGGTAGAGGGCATCAGCCCCAGCATTTT
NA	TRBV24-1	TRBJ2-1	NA	CATSDFVKINEQFF	TGTGCCACCAGTGATTTTGTTAAGATTAACGAGCAGTTCTTC
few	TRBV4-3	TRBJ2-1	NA	CASSLWTSHNEQFF	TGCGCCAGCAGCCTGTGGACCAGTCACAATGAGCAGTTCTTC
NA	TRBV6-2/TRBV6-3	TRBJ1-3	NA	CASLYVAGGNTIYF	TGTGCCAGCCTTTACGTGGCGGGAGGAAACACCATATATTTT
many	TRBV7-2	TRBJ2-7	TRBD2	CASSLASGNLYEQYF	TGTGCCAGCAGCTTAGCTAGCGGGAATTTATACGAGCAGTACTTC
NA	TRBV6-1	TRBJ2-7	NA	CASRILQGYEQYF	TGTGCCAGCAGGATTTTACAGGGATACGAGCAGTACTTC
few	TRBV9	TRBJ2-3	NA	CASGSADTQYF	TGTGCCTCGGGGTCTGCAGATACGCAGTATTTT
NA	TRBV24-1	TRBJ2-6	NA	CATSEGPIVSGANVLTF	TGTGCCACCAGTGAGGGACCTATCGTCTCTGGGGCCAACGTCCTGACTTTC
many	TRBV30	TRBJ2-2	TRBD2	CAWSGSSGIAGELFF	TGTGCCTGGAGTGGGAGTAGCGGGATTGCCGGGGAGCTGTTTTTT
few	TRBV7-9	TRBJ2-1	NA	CASSLVLAYPNEQFF	TGTGCCAGCAGCTTAGTTCTAGCGTACCCCAATGAGCAGTTCTTC
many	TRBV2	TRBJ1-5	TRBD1	CASSGGTGSNQPQHF	TGTGCCAGCAGTGGAGGGACAGGGAGCAATCAGCCCCAGCATTTT
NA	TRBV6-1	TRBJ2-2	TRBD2	CASREQREDWAGELFF	TGTGCCAGCAGAGAACAGCGGGAGGATTGGGCCGGGGAGCTGTTTTTT
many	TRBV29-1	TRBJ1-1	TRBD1	CSTTEGGGTEAFF	TGCAGCACTACCGAAGGGGGCGGCACTGAAGCTTTCTTT
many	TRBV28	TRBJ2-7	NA	CASSLIWDSGAYEQYF	TGTGCCAGCAGTTTAATCTGGGACTCAGGTGCCTACGAGCAGTACTTC
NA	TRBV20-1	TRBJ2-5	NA	CSARVETQYF	TGCAGTGCTAGAGTCGAGACCCAGTACTTC
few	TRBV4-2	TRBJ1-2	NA	CASSRTSGGDYGYTF	TGTGCCAGCAGCCGAACCTCCGGGGGAGACTATGGCTACACCTTC
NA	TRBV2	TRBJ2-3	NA	CASSGEGGSTDTQYF	TGTGCCAGCAGTGGAGAGGGGGGCAGCACAGATACGCAGTATTTT
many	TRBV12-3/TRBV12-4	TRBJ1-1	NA	CASSLLRQNTEAFF	TGTGCCAGCAGTTTACTGCGGCAGAACACTGAAGCTTTCTTT
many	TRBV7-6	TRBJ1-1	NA	CASSQGAYRARGTEAFF	TGTGCCAGCAGCCAAGGAGCATACAGGGCCCGGGGAACTGAAGCTTTCTTT